The present TCR beta chain was sequenced within a study of blood T cell repertoires in COVID-19. Seattle participants joined during active infection and were tracked over time. Here immunoSEQ multiplex PCR was the method, and the copy in TCRdb shows in-frame clones only, minus some. The repertoire consists of around 300,000 clones, with roughly 88% occurring once and the leading ten covering less than 3.5%. The sample taken for sequencing was peripheral blood. The sequence was collected from a woman aged 30 to 39 with COVID-19, enrolled during active disease.

The CDR3 here is CASSFGLSGNTIYF. CDR3 DNA sequence: TGTGCCAGCAGTTTCGGTCTTTCTGGAAACACCATATATTTT. The chain links TRBV28 to TRBJ1-3; D remains unclear. The CDR3 covers 14 residues. Germline CDR1 reads MDHEN; CDR2 reads SYDVKM. Trimming took 3 bases from V and 1 from J, leaving 7 bases between them.